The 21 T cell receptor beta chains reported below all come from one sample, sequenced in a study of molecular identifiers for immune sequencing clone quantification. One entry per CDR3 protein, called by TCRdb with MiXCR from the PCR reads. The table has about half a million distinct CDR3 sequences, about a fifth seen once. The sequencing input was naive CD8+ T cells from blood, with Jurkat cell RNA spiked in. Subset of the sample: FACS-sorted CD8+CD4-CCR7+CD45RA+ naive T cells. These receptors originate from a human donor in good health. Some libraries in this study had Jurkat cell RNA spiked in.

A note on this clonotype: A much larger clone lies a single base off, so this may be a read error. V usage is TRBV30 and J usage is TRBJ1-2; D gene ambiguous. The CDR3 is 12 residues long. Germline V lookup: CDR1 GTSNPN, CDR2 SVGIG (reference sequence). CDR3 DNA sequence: TGTGCCTGGAGCGAGGCTAACTGTGGCTACACCTTC. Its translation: CAWSEANCGYTF.

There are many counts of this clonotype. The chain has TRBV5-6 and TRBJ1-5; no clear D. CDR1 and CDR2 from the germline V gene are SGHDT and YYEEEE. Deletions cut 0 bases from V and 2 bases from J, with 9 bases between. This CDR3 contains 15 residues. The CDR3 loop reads CASSLALQGNQPQHF. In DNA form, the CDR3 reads TGTGCCAGCAGCTTGGCCCTCCAGGGCAATCAGCCCCAGCATTTT.

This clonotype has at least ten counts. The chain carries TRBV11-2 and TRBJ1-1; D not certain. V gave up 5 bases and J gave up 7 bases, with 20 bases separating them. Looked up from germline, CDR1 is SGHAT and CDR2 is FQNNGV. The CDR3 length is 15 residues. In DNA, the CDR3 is TGTGCCAGCAGCCCGCCCCGGGCGGGAGAAATTGAAGCTTTCTTT. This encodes CASSPPRAGEIEAFF.

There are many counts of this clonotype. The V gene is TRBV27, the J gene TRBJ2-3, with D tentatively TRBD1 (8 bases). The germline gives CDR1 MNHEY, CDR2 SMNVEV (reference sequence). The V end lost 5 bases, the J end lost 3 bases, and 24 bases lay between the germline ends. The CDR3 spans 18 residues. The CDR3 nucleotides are TGTGCCAGCAGTAGCGGGACAGGAAGTTTATACGCGACAGATACGCAGTATTTT. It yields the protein CASSSGTGSLYATDTQYF.

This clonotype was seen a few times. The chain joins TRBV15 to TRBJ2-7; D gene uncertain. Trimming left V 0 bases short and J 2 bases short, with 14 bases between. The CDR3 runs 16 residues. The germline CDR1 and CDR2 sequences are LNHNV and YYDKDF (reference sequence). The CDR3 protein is CATSRDFLASTYEQYF. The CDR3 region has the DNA TGTGCCACCAGCAGAGATTTCTTAGCCAGTACCTACGAGCAGTACTTC.

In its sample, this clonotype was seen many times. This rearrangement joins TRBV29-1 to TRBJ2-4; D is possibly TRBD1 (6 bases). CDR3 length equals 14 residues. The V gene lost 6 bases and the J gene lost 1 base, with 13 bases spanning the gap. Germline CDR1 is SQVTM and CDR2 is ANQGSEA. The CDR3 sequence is CSVRTASAKNIQYF. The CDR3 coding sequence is TGCAGCGTGAGGACAGCTTCGGCCAAAAACATTCAGTACTTC.

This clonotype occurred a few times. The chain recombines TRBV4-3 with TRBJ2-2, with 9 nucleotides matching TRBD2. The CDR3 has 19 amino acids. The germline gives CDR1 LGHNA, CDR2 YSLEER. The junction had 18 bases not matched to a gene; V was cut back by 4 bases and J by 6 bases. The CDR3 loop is CASSPRVIGLAGSSGELFF. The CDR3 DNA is TGCGCCAGCAGCCCGAGGGTAATCGGGCTAGCGGGAAGTTCCGGGGAGCTGTTTTTT.

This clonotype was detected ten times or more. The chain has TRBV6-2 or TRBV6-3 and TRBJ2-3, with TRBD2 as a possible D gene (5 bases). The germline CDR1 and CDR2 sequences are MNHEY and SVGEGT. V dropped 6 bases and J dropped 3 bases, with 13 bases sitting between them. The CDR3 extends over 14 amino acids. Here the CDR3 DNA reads TGTGCCAGCAGGACTACGCGATGGACAGATACGCAGTATTTT. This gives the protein CASRTTRWTDTQYF.

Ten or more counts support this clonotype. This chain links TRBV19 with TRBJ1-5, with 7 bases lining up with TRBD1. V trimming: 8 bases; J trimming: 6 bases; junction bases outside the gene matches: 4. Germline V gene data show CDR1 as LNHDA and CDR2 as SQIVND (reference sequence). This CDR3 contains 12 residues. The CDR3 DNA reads TGTGCCAGTCAGGGGGGAGGTCAGCCCCAGCATTTT. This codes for CASQGGGQPQHF.

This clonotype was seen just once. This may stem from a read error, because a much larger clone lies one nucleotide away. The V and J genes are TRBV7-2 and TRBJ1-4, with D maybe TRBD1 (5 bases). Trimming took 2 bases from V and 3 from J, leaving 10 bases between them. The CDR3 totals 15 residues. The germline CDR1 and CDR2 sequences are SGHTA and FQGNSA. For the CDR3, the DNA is TGTGCCAGCAGCTTATTGGGGGGAGCTAATGAAAAACTGTTTTTT. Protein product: CASSLLGGANEKLFF.

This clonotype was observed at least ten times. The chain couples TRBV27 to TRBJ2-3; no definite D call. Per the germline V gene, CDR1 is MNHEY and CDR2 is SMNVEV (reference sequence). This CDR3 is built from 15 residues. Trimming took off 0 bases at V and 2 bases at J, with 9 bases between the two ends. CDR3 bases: TGTGCCAGCAGTTTATCCGCTTTTATCACAGATACGCAGTATTTT. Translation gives CASSLSAFITDTQYF.

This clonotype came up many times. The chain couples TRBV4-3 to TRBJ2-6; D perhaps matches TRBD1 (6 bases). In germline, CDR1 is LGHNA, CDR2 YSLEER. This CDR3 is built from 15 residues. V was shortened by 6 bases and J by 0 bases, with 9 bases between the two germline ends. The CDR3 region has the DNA TGCGCCAGCAGACCGGACAGCTCTGGGGCCAACGTCCTGACTTTC. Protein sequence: CASRPDSSGANVLTF.

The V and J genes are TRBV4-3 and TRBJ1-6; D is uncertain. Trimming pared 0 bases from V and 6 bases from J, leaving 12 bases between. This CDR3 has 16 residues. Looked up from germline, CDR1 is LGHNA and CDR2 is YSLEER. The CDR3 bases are TGCGCCAGCAGCCAAGATGGAAAAGGGAGTAATTCACCCCTCCACTTT. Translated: CASSQDGKGSNSPLHF.

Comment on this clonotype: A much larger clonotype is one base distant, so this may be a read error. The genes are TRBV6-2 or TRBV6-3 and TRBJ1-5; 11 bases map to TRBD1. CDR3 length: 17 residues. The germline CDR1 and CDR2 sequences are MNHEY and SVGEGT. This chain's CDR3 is CASSHSRDRGSNQPQHF. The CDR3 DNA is TGTGCCAGCAGTCACTCCCGGGACAGGGGGTCGAATCAGCCCCAGCATTTT.

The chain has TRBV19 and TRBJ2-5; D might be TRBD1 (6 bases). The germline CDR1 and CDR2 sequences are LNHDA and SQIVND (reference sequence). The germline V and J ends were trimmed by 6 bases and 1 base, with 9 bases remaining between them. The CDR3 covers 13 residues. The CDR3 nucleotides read TGTGCCAGTAGACGGGACACCCAAGAGACCCAGTACTTC. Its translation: CASRRDTQETQYF.

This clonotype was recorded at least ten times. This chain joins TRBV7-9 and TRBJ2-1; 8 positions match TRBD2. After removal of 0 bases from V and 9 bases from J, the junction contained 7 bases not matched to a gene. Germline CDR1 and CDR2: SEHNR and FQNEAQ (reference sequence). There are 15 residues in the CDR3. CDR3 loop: CASSLAGTSVGEQFF. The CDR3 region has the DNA TGTGCCAGCAGCTTAGCCGGGACTAGTGTCGGTGAGCAGTTCTTC.

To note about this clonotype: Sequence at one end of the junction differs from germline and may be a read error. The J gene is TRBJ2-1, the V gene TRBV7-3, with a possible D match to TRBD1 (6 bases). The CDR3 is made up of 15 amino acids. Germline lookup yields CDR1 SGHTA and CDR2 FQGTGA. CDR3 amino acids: CASSSDITGYSEQFF. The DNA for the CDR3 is TGTGCCAGCAGCTCAGACATTACAGGGTACAGTGAGCAGTTCTTC.

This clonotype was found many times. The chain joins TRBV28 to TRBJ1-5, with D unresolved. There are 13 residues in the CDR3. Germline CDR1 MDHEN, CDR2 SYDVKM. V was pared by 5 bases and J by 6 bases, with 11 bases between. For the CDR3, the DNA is TGTGCCAGCAGTCCCCTCGCGAGTCAGCCCCAGCATTTT. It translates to CASSPLASQPQHF.

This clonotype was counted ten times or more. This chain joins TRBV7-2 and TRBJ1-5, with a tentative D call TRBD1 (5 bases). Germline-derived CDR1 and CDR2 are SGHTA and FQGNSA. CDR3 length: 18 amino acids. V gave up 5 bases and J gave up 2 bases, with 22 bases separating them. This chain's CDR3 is CASSPREGSRICNQPQHF. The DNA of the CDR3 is TGTGCCAGCAGCCCCCGCGAGGGGTCCCGCATCTGCAATCAGCCCCAGCATTTT.

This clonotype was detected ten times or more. The CDR3 region has the DNA TGCAGTGCTAGAGTGTGGCAGGGGCCGACGAACACTGAAGCTTTCTTT. Translated, it gives CSARVWQGPTNTEAFF. The V call is TRBV20-1, the J call TRBJ1-1; possible D gene TRBD1, 6 bases. The CDR3 contains 16 residues. Trimming left V 1 base short and J 1 base short, with 16 bases between. Germline loops: CDR1 DFQATT, CDR2 SNEGSKA (reference sequence).

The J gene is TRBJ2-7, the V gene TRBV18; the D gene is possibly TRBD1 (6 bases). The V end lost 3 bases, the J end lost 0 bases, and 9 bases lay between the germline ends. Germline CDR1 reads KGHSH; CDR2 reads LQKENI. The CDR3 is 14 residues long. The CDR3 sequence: CASSPDRCSYEQYF. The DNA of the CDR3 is TGTGCCAGCTCACCCGACAGGTGCTCCTACGAGCAGTACTTC.